A selection of T cell receptor beta chains follows, all from one sample in a study of cytomegalovirus exposure and HLA in healthy donors. Generated by immunoSEQ multiplex PCR, the TCRdb table keeps only in-frame clones and is missing some. The data contain roughly 150,000 clones, roughly 65% of them singletons. Specimen: PBMCs. The receptors here all came from a man between 18 and 29 years old in good health and CMV-seropositive. The CDR3 runs from the conserved cysteine through the conserved F or W. The order of the fields is V gene, CDR3 length, D gene, J gene, clone size, CDR3 protein, CDR3 DNA. The D gene is left open where the match is weak. Size is stated for part of the rows, as once, few or many counts, or as a class when the clone is expanded.

v_gene: TRBV6-6
len: 14
d_gene: TRBD1
j_gene: TRBJ2-1
abundance: -
CDR3aa: CASSSGQGGNEQFF
CDR3nt: TGTGCCAGCAGTTCAGGACAGGGTGGCAATGAGCAGTTCTTC

v_gene: TRBV25-1
len: 16
d_gene: TRBD2
j_gene: TRBJ2-1
abundance: -
CDR3aa: CASSDPGLESYNEQFF
CDR3nt: TGTGCCAGCAGTGACCCCGGACTAGAATCCTACAATGAGCAGTTCTTC

v_gene: TRBV19
len: 13
d_gene: -
j_gene: TRBJ1-1
abundance: -
CDR3aa: CASSRQPNTEAFF
CDR3nt: TGTGCCAGTAGCCGACAGCCGAACACTGAAGCTTTCTTT

v_gene: TRBV6-5
len: 16
d_gene: TRBD1
j_gene: TRBJ1-2
abundance: -
CDR3aa: CASSYSGQVANYGYTF
CDR3nt: TGTGCCAGCAGTTACTCGGGACAGGTAGCTAACTATGGCTACACCTTC

v_gene: TRBV28
len: 14
d_gene: -
j_gene: TRBJ1-2
abundance: -
CDR3aa: CASNSAGDAYGYTF
CDR3nt: TGTGCCAGCAATTCGGCAGGGGACGCCTATGGCTACACCTTC

v_gene: TRBV2
len: 13
d_gene: -
j_gene: TRBJ1-5
abundance: few
CDR3aa: CASTPYSNQPQHF
CDR3nt: TGTGCCAGTACACCTTATAGCAATCAGCCCCAGCATTTT

v_gene: TRBV9
len: 17
d_gene: -
j_gene: TRBJ2-2
abundance: -
CDR3aa: CASSVAPGQSNTGELFF
CDR3nt: TGTGCCAGCAGCGTAGCCCCTGGGCAGTCGAACACCGGGGAGCTGTTTTTT

v_gene: TRBV15
len: 15
d_gene: TRBD2
j_gene: TRBJ2-3
abundance: -
CDR3aa: CATSLGGEGLGTQYF
CDR3nt: TGTGCCACCAGCCTGGGGGGGGAGGGCCTGGGTACGCAGTATTTT

v_gene: TRBV5-1
len: 13
d_gene: -
j_gene: TRBJ2-5
abundance: few
CDR3aa: CASSKTGQETQYF
CDR3nt: TGCGCCAGCAGCAAGACGGGGCAAGAGACCCAGTACTTC

v_gene: TRBV7-9
len: 15
d_gene: -
j_gene: TRBJ1-2
abundance: -
CDR3aa: CASSLGPGDTYGYTF
CDR3nt: TGTGCCAGCAGCTTAGGTCCGGGGGATACCTATGGCTACACCTTC

v_gene: TRBV6-4
len: 16
d_gene: -
j_gene: TRBJ1-2
abundance: -
CDR3aa: CASSGGPSGTTDGYTF
CDR3nt: TGTGCCAGCAGTGGCGGACCTTCCGGGACAACTGATGGCTACACCTTC

v_gene: TRBV30
len: 11
d_gene: -
j_gene: TRBJ2-5
abundance: -
CDR3aa: CAWGLQETQYF
CDR3nt: TGTGCCTGGGGACTTCAAGAGACCCAGTACTTC

v_gene: TRBV6-5
len: 14
d_gene: TRBD1
j_gene: TRBJ1-1
abundance: -
CDR3aa: CASSSGQANTEAFF
CDR3nt: TGTGCCAGCAGTTCCGGACAGGCGAACACTGAAGCTTTCTTT

v_gene: TRBV9
len: 16
d_gene: TRBD2
j_gene: TRBJ2-2
abundance: once
CDR3aa: CASSVSGGRDTGELFF
CDR3nt: TGTGCCAGCAGCGTAAGCGGGGGCCGGGACACCGGGGAGCTGTTTTTT

v_gene: TRBV5-1
len: 15
d_gene: -
j_gene: TRBJ2-5
abundance: -
CDR3aa: CASSLEVGEQETQYF
CDR3nt: TGCGCCAGCAGCTTGGAGGTCGGGGAGCAAGAGACCCAGTACTTC

v_gene: TRBV7-6
len: 20
d_gene: -
j_gene: TRBJ2-1
abundance: -
CDR3aa: CASSLGRSGSGGSSYNEQFF
CDR3nt: TGTGCCAGCAGCTTAGGCAGAAGTGGTTCGGGTGGAAGCTCCTACAATGAGCAGTTCTTC

v_gene: TRBV5-4
len: 13
d_gene: -
j_gene: TRBJ1-2
abundance: -
CDR3aa: CASSLLAGKRYTF
CDR3nt: TGTGCCAGCAGCTTGCTCGCAGGGAAGCGCTACACCTTC

v_gene: TRBV5-1
len: 15
d_gene: -
j_gene: TRBJ2-1
abundance: -
CDR3aa: CASSLGQTRSNEQFF
CDR3nt: TGCGCCAGCAGCTTGGGACAGACTAGAAGCAATGAGCAGTTCTTC

v_gene: TRBV5-3
len: 15
d_gene: TRBD1
j_gene: TRBJ1-2
abundance: -
CDR3aa: CARSLVVTGHYGYTF
CDR3nt: TGTGCCAGAAGCTTGGTGGTGACAGGGCACTATGGCTACACCTTC

v_gene: TRBV19
len: 16
d_gene: -
j_gene: TRBJ2-1
abundance: -
CDR3aa: CASSPNSRRGVTEQFF
CDR3nt: TGTGCCAGTAGTCCAAACTCTCGGCGGGGCGTAACTGAGCAGTTCTTC

v_gene: TRBV7-9
len: 16
d_gene: TRBD1
j_gene: TRBJ1-4
abundance: -
CDR3aa: CASSLTGGKFNEKLFF
CDR3nt: TGTGCCAGCAGTTTGACAGGGGGCAAGTTTAATGAAAAACTGTTTTTT

v_gene: TRBV5-1
len: 15
d_gene: TRBD1
j_gene: TRBJ2-3
abundance: -
CDR3aa: CASSSVGGGTDTQYF
CDR3nt: TGCGCCAGCAGCTCTGTAGGGGGCGGCACAGATACGCAGTATTTT

v_gene: TRBV4-2
len: 15
d_gene: -
j_gene: TRBJ2-3
abundance: -
CDR3aa: CASSQVVAKGDTQYF
CDR3nt: TGTGCCAGCAGCCAAGTGGTAGCGAAAGGAGATACGCAGTATTTT

v_gene: TRBV7-3
len: 14
d_gene: TRBD2
j_gene: TRBJ2-1
abundance: -
CDR3aa: CASSLMASGNEQFF
CDR3nt: TGTGCCAGCAGCTTAATGGCTAGCGGCAATGAGCAGTTCTTC

v_gene: TRBV30
len: 12
d_gene: -
j_gene: TRBJ1-1
abundance: -
CDR3aa: CAWSVVPGLAFF
CDR3nt: TGTGCCTGGAGTGTCGTTCCCGGTTTGGCTTTCTTT

v_gene: TRBV28
len: 13
d_gene: -
j_gene: TRBJ2-2
abundance: -
CDR3aa: CASSPPVTGELFF
CDR3nt: TGTGCCAGCAGTCCCCCCGTGACCGGGGAGCTGTTTTTT

v_gene: TRBV5-6
len: 14
d_gene: -
j_gene: TRBJ1-6
abundance: once
CDR3aa: CASSLTGGNSPLHF
CDR3nt: TGTGCCAGCAGCCTGACCGGGGGTAATTCACCCCTCCACTTT